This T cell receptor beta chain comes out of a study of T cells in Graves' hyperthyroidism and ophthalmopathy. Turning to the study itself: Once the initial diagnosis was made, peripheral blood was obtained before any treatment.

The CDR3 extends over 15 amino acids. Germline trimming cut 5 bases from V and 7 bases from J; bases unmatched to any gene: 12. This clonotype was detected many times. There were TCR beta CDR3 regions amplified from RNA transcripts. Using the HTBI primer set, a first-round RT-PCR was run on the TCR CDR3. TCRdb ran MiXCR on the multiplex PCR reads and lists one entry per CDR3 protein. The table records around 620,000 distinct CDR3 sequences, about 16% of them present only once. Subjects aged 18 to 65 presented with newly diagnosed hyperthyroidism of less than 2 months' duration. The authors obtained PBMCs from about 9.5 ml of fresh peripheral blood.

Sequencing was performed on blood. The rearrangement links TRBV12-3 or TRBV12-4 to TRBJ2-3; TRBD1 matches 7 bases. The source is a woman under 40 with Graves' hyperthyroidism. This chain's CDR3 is CASSPGQTEQYTQYF. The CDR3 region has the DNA TGTGCCAGCAGTCCGGGACAGACGGAACAGTATACGCAGTATTTT.